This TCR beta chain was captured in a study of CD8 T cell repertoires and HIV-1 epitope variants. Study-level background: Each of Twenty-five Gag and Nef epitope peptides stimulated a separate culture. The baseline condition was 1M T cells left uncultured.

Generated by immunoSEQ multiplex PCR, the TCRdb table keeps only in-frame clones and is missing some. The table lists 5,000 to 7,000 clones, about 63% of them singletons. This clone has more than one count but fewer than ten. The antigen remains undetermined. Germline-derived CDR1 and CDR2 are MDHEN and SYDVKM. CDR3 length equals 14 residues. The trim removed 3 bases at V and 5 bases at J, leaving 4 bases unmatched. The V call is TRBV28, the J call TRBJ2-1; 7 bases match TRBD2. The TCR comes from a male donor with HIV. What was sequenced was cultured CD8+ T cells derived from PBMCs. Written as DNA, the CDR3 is TGTGCCAGCAGTTTTGGTGGGACTAACAATGAGCAGTTCTTC. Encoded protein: CASSFGGTNNEQFF.